This T cell receptor beta chain was identified during a study of human T cells and chemical hapten exposure. Study-wide results and limits: TCRs above 1 in 1000 frequency did not change with DPC sensitization.

There are 14 residues in the CDR3. Germline V gene sequence: CDR1 SQVTM, CDR2 ANQGSEA. Trimming stripped 6 bases from V and 1 base from J, with 14 bases between. About this clonotype itself: What it recognizes is unknown.

In the original analysis: Samples had a median of about 95,000 TCRs, ranging 23,224 to 690,600. Each CDR3 protein gets one entry after TCRdb re-called the RACE reads with MiXCR. TCRdb assigned the V and J calls; the authors' analysis was not used. Found here are tens of thousands of distinct CDR3 sequences, 6% to 7.5% of them singletons; the top ten hold around a tenth. As for time point: healthy volunteer bleed at 2 weeks. Unfractionated whole blood was the source of the extracted total RNA. This sequence originates from a human donor in good health. Some clones in this sample may be carry-over from other donors' samples. The sample comprised whole blood. The rearrangement joins TRBV29-1 to TRBJ2-3; weak D call: TRBD2 (6 bases). CDR3 residues: CSVARGVGTDTQYF. The CDR3 DNA reads TGCAGCGTGGCCCGCGGGGTAGGCACAGATACGCAGTATTTT.